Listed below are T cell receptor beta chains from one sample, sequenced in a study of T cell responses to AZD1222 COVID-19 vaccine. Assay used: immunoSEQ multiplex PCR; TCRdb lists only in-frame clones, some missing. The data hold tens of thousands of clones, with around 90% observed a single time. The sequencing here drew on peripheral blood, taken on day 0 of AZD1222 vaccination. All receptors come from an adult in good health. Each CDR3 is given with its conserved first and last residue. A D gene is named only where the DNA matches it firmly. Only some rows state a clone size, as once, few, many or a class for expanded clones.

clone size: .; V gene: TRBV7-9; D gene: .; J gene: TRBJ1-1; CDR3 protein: CASSRIRPGATEAFF; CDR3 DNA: TGTGCCAGCAGCCGGATCAGACCAGGGGCGACTGAAGCTTTCTTT
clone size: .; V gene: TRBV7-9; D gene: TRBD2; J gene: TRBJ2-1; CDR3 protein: CASSPTSGGDNEQFF; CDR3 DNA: TGTGCCAGCAGCCCTACTAGCGGGGGGGACAATGAGCAGTTCTTC
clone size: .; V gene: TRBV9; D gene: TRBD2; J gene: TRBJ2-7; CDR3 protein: CASSVATSGSEQYF; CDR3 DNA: TGTGCCAGCAGCGTAGCTACTAGCGGGAGCGAGCAGTACTTC
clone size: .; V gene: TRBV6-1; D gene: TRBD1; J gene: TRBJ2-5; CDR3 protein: CASTRTGNFQETQYF; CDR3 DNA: TGTGCCAGCACCCGGACAGGGAATTTTCAAGAGACCCAGTACTTC
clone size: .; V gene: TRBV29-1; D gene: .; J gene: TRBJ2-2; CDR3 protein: CSVPSNTGELFF; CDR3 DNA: TGCAGCGTTCCCTCGAACACCGGGGAGCTGTTTTTT
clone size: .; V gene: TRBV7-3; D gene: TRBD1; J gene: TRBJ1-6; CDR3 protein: CASSLGTSGGGSPLHF; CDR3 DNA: TGTGCCAGCAGCTTAGGGACCTCAGGGGGAGGATCACCCCTCCACTTT
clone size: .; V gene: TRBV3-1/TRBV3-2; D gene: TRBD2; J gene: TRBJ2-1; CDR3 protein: CASSPFLAGVFF; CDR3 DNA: TGTGCCAGCAGCCCTTTTTTAGCGGGAGTTTTCTTC
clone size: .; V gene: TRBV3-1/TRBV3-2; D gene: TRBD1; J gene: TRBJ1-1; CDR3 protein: CASSVRTGLAEAFF; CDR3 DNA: TGTGCCAGCAGCGTTAGGACAGGGCTCGCTGAAGCTTTCTTT
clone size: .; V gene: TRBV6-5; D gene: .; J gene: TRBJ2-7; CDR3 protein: CASGHGYEQYF; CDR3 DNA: TGTGCCAGTGGACACGGTTACGAGCAGTACTTC
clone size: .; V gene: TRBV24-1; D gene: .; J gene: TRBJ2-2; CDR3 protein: CATSRPTGELFF; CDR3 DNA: TGTGCCACCAGCCGCCCAACCGGGGAGCTGTTTTTT
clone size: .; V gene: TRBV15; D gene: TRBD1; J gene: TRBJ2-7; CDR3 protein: CATSGQPGTGGTAYEQYF; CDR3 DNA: TGTGCCACCAGCGGGCAGCCCGGGACAGGGGGCACCGCCTACGAGCAGTACTTC
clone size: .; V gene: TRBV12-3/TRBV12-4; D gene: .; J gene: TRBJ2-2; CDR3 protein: CAAGEGKTGELFF; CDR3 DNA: TGTGCCGCAGGGGAGGGGAAAACCGGGGAGCTGTTTTTT
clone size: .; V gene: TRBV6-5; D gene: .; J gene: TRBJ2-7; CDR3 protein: CASSPTGTGSYEQYF; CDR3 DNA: TGTGCCAGCAGTCCGACCGGGACCGGCTCCTACGAGCAGTACTTC
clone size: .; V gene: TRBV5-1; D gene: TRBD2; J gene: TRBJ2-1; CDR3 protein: CASSFHPAGGPQNNEQFF; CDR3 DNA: TGCGCCAGCAGCTTTCACCCAGCGGGAGGTCCCCAAAACAATGAGCAGTTCTTC
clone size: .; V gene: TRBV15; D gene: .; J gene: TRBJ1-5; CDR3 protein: CATSRLSSSSQAQHF; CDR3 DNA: TGTGCCACCAGCAGATTATCGTCATCGTCGCAGGCCCAGCATTTT
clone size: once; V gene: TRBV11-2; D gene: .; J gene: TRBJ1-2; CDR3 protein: CASSPFHMGRRYGYTF; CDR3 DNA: TGTGCCAGCAGCCCTTTCCACATGGGGCGTAGGTATGGCTACACCTTC
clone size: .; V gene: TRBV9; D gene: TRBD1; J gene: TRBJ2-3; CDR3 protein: CASSQQRGRTDTQYF; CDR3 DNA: TGTGCCAGCAGCCAGCAAAGGGGGCGTACAGATACGCAGTATTTT
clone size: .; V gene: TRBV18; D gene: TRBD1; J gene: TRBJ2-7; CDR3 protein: CASSRDRDSYEQYF; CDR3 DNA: TGTGCCAGCTCCCGGGACAGGGACTCCTACGAGCAGTACTTC
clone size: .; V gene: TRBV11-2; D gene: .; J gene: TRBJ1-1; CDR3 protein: CASSVPGTEAFF; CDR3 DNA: TGTGCCAGCAGCGTCCCGGGCACTGAAGCTTTCTTT
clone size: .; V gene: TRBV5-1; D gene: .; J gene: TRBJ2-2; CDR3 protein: CASSFRGGEGTGELFF; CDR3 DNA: TGCGCCAGCAGCTTCAGGGGAGGGGAAGGCACCGGGGAGCTGTTTTTT
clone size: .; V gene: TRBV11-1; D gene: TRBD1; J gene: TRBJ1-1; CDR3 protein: CASSSGQGSGTEAFF; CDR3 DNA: TGTGCCAGCAGCTCAGGACAGGGGTCGGGTACTGAAGCTTTCTTT
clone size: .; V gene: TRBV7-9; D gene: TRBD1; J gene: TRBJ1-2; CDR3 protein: CASSPRQGANYGYTF; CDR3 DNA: TGTGCCAGCAGCCCAAGACAGGGAGCTAACTATGGCTACACCTTC
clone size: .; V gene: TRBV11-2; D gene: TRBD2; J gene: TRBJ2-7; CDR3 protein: CASSLAPSGIDTPYEQYF; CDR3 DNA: TGTGCCAGCAGCTTAGCGCCTAGCGGGATCGACACCCCCTACGAGCAGTACTTC
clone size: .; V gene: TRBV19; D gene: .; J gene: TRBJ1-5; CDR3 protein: CASRVGAGPRNQPQHF; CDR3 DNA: TGTGCCAGTCGGGTCGGGGCAGGGCCACGCAATCAGCCCCAGCATTTT
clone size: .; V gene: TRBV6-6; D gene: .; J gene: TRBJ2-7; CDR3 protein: CASSAPDREQYF; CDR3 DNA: TGTGCCAGCAGCGCCCCCGACAGAGAGCAGTACTTC
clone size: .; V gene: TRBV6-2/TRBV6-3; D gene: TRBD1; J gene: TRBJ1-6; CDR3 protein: CASSRSGTELSPLHF; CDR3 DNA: TGTGCCAGCAGTCGGTCTGGGACAGAGCTTTCACCCCTCCACTTT
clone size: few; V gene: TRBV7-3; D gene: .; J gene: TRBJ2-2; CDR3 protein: CASSLAGTSNTGELFF; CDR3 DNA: TGTGCCAGCAGCTTAGCAGGGACAAGCAACACCGGGGAGCTGTTTTTT
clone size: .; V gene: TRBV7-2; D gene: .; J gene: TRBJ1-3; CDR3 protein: CASSLGLAFSGNTIYF; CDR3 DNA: TGTGCCAGCAGCTTAGGCCTTGCCTTCTCTGGAAACACCATATATTTT
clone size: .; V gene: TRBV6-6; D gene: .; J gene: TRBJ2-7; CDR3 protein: CASSETGYEQYF; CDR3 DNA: TGTGCCAGCAGCGAGACAGGATACGAGCAGTACTTC
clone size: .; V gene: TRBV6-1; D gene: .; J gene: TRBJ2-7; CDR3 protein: CASSESPGSYEQYF; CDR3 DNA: TGTGCCAGCAGTGAATCTCCCGGCTCCTACGAGCAGTACTTC
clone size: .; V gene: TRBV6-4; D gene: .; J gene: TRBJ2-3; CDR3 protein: CASSDSSRSSTDTQYF; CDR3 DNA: TGTGCCAGCAGTGACTCTTCGCGATCTTCCACAGATACGCAGTATTTT